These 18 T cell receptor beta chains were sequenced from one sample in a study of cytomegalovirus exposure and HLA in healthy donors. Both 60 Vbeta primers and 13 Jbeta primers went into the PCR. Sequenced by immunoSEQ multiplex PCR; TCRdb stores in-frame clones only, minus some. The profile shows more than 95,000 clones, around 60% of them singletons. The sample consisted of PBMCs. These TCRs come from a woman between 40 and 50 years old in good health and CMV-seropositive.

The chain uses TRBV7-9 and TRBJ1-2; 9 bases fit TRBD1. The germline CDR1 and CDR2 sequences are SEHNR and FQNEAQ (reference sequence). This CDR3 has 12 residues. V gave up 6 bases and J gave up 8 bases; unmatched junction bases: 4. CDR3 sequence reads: CASSGQGSGYTF. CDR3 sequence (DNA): TGTGCCAGCAGTGGACAGGGGAGCGGCTACACCTTC.

CDR3 amino acids: CASSQRPGQGFQPQHF. CDR3 DNA sequence: TGTGCCAGCAGCCAGCGACCGGGACAGGGATTTCAGCCCCAGCATTTT. The chain links TRBV4-2 to TRBJ1-5, with TRBD1 matching 9 bases. CDR3 length: 16 residues. V was clipped by 3 bases and J by 6 bases; unmatched bases: 9. In germline, CDR1 is LGHNA, CDR2 YNFKEQ.

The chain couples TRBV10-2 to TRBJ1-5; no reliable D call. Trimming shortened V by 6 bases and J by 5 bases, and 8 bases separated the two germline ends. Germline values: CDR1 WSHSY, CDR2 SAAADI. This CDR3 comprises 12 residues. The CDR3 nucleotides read TGCGCCAGCAGCCCTCCCGATCAGCCCCAGCATTTT. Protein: CASSPPDQPQHF.

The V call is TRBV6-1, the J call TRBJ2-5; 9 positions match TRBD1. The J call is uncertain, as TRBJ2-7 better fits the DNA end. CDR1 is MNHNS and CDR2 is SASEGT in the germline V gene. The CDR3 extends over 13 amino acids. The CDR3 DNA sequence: TGTGCCACTTGGGACAGGGCTCGTTACGAGCAGTACTTC. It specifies CATWDRARYEQYF.

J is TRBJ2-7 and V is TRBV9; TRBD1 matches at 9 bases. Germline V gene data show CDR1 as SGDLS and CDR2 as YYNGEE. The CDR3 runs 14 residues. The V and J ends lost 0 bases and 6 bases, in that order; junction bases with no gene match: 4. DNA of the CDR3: TGTGCCAGCAGCGTAGTGGACAGGGGCTGCGAGCAGTACTTC. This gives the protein CASSVVDRGCEQYF.

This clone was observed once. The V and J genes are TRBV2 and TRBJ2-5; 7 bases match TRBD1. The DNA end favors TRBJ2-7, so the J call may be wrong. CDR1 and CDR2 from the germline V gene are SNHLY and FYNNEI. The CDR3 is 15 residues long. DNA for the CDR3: TGTGCCAGCAGTGAAGGGGACAGATTTAAGGGCGAGCAGTACTTC. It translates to CASSEGDRFKGEQYF.

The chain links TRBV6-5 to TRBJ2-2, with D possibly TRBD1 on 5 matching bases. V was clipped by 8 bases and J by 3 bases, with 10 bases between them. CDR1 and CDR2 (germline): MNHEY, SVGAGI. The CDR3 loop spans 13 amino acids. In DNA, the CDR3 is TGTGCCAGCTATAGGGGTGACACCGGGGAGCTGTTTTTT. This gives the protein CASYRGDTGELFF.

The CDR3 region is CASSRSGGGSGYTF. The CDR3 DNA follows: TGTGCCAGCAGCCGCTCAGGGGGCGGGTCGGGCTACACCTTC. J is TRBJ1-2 and V is TRBV4-2; TRBD1 matches 8 bases. The CDR3 extends over 14 amino acids. Germline loops: CDR1 LGHNA, CDR2 YNFKEQ. With V trimmed by 4 bases and J by 8 bases, 9 bases remained unmatched.

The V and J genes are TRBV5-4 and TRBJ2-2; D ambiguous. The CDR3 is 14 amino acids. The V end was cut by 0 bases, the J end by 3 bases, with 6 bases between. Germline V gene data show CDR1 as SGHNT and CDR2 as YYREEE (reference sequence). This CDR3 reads CASSLDKDTGELFF. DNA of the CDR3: TGTGCCAGCAGCTTGGACAAAGACACCGGGGAGCTGTTTTTT.

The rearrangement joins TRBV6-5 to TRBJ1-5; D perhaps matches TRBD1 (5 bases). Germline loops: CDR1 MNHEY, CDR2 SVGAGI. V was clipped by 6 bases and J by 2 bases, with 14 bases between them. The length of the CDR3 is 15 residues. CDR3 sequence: CASRGGGIGNQPQHF. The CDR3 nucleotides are TGTGCCAGCAGGGGGGGAGGGATTGGCAATCAGCCCCAGCATTTT.

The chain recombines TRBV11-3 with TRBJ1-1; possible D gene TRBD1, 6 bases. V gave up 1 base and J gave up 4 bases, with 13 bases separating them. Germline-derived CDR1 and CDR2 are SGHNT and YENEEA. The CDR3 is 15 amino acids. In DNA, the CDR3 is TGTGCCAGCAGCTTAGGGCCAGGGGAAGGCACTGAAGCTTTCTTT. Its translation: CASSLGPGEGTEAFF.

CDR3 coding DNA: TGCGCCAGCAGCCAAGATTACAGCGGGAGGAGCCCCGGGGAGCTGTTTTTT. Protein: CASSQDYSGRSPGELFF. The V call is TRBV4-3, the J call TRBJ2-2; 9 nucleotides match TRBD2. The CDR3 totals 17 residues. With V trimmed by 0 bases and J by 6 bases, 8 bases remained unmatched. Germline lookup yields CDR1 LGHNA and CDR2 YSLEER.

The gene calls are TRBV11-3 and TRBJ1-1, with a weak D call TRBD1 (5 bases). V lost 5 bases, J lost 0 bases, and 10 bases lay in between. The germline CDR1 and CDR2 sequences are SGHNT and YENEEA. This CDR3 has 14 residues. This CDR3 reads CASSLTVMNTEAFF. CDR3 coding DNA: TGTGCCAGCAGCCTGACAGTTATGAACACTGAAGCTTTCTTT.

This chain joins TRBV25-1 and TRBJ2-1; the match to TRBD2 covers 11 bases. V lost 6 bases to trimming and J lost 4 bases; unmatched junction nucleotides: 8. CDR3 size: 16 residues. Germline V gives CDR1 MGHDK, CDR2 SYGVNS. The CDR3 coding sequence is TGTGCCAGCAGCCTAGCGGGAGGACAGAAGTACAATGAGCAGTTCTTC. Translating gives CASSLAGGQKYNEQFF.

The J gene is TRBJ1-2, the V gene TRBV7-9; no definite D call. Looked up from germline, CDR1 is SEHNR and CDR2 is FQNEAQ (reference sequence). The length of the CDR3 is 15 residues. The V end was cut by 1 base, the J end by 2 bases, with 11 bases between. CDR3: CASSLEAGRNYGYTF. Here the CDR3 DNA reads TGTGCCAGCAGCTTAGAGGCGGGCAGAAACTATGGCTACACCTTC.

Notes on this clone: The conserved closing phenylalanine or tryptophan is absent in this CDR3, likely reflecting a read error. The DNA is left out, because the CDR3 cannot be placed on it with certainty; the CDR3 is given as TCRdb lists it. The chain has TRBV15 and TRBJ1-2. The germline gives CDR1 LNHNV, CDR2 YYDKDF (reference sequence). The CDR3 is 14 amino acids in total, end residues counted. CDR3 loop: CATSRDLGGGPRDV.

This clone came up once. The CDR3 nucleotides read TGCGCCAGCAGCCCCAGGGGGTTTGGTTCTGGGGCCAACGTCCTGACTTTC. Translation gives CASSPRGFGSGANVLTF. The chain combines TRBV5-1 with TRBJ2-6, with TRBD1 matching over 7 bases. CDR1 and CDR2 from the germline V gene are SGHRS and YFSETQ. The CDR3 has 17 amino acids. V was clipped by 4 bases and J by 1 base; unmatched bases: 8.

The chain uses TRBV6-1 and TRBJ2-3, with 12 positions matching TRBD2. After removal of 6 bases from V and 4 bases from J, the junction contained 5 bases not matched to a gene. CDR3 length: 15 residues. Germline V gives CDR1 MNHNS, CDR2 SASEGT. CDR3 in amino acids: CASSLTSGGADTQYF. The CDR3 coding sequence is TGTGCCAGCAGCTTGACTAGCGGGGGCGCAGATACGCAGTATTTT.